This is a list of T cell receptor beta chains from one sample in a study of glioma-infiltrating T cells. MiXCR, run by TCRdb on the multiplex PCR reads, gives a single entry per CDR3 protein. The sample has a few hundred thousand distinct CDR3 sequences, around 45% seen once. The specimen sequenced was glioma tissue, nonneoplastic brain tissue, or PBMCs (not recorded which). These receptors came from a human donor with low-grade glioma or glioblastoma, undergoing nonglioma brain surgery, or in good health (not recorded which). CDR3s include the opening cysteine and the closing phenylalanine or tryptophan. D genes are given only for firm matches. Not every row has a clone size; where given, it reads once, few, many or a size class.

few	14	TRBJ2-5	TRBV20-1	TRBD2	TGCAGTGTTTCACTAGCGGGAGGGGTGGAGACCCAGTACTTC	CSVSLAGGVETQYF
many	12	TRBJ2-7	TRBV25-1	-	TGTGCCAGCAGTTCAGGGAGGTACGAGCAGTACTTC	CASSSGRYEQYF
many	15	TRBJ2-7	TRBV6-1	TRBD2	TGTGCCAGCAGTGGAACCGAGCGGGGCTCCTACGAGCAGTACTTC	CASSGTERGSYEQYF
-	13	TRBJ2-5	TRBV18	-	TGTGCCAGCTCACCCCACCTCCGAGAGACCCAGTACTTC	CASSPHLRETQYF
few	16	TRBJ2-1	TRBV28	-	TGTGCCAGCAGTTTCGTCGTAACAGGGTCATACAATGAGCAGTTCTTC	CASSFVVTGSYNEQFF
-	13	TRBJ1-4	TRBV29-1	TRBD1	TGCAGCGCTACAGGGGTGGATAATGAAAAACTGTTTTTT	CSATGVDNEKLFF
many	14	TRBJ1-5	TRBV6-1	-	TGTGCCAGCAGTCCTAGCGGGGAAAGTCAGCCCCAGCATTTT	CASSPSGESQPQHF
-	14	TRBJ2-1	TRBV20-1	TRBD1	TGCAGTGCTAGTGCGAGACAGGGCTACAATGAGCAGTTCTTC	CSASARQGYNEQFF
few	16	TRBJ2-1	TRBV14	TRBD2	TGTGCCAGCAGCCAAGATTGGCGCGGGAGAGGAAGAGAGCAGTTCTTC	CASSQDWRGRGREQFF
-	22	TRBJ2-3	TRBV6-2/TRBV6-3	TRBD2	TGTGCCAGCAGTCTAGCGGGAGGGCCAACAAATACGTCCATCGTGATTTCGGATACGCAGTATTTT	CASSLAGGPTNTSIVISDTQYF
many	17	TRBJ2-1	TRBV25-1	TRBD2	TGTGCCAGCAGTTGGTCTTCACTAGCGGGAGTAAACAATGAGCAGTTCTTC	CASSWSSLAGVNNEQFF
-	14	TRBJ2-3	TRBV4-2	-	TGTGCCAGCAGCCAAGGAGGGATCACAGATACGCAGTATTTT	CASSQGGITDTQYF
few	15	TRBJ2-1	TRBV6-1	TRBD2	TGTGCCAGCAGTAGGCTAGCGGGGGGGTGGAATGAGCAGTTCTTC	CASSRLAGGWNEQFF
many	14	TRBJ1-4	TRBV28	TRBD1	TGTGCCAGCAGTAAGACAGGGGGCGATGAAAAACTGTTTTTT	CASSKTGGDEKLFF
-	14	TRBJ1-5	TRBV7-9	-	TGTGCCAGCAGCTTGGATAATAGCAATCAGCCCCAGCATTTT	CASSLDNSNQPQHF
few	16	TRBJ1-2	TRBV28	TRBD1	TGTGCCAGCCTGGACAGGGGGGGAATATGGGCCTATGGCTACACCTTC	CASLDRGGIWAYGYTF
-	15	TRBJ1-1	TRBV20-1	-	TGCAGTGCTAGGTATCGGGGGGCGGCGAACACTGAAGCTTTCTTT	CSARYRGAANTEAFF
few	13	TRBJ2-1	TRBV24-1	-	TGTGCCACCAGTGACTCTCCCGACGATGAGCAGTTCTTC	CATSDSPDDEQFF
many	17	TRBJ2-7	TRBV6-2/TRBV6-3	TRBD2	TGTGCCAGCAGTTACTCGAGCAGCGGGAGATTTTCCTACGAGCAGTACTTC	CASSYSSSGRFSYEQYF
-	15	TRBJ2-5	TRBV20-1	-	TGCAGTGCCATCCCGGGACAAACAGAGAGACCGACCCAGTACTTC	CSAIPGQTERPTQYF
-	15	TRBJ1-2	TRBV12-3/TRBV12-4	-	TGTGCCAGCAGTCCATCGAACCGGGAAGGCTATGGCTACACCTTC	CASSPSNREGYGYTF
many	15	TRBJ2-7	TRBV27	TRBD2	TGTGCCAGCAGTTCTGGGACTAGCGGGAGGTACGAGCAGTACTTC	CASSSGTSGRYEQYF
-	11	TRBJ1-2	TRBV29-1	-	TGCAGCGTCCGAGACCCCTATGGCTACACCTTC	CSVRDPYGYTF
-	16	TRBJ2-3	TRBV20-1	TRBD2	TGCAGTGTCCACGATCAAGGACTAGCCAGCACGGATACGCAGTATTTT	CSVHDQGLASTDTQYF
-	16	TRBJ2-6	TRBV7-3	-	TGTGCCAGCAGCTTAACAGTAAGCTCTGGGGCCAACGTCCTGACTTTC	CASSLTVSSGANVLTF
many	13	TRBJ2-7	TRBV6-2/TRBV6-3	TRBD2	TGTGCCAGCAGTACGAGGCTAGCGGGGGAGCAGTACTTC	CASSTRLAGEQYF
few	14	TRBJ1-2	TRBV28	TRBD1	TGTGCCAGCAGCCGACAGGGAGGGAGCTATGGCTACACCTTC	CASSRQGGSYGYTF
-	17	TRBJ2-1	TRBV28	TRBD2	TGTGCCAGCAGTTTAAGGCCTAGGGACTACCTTTACAATGAGCAGTTCTTC	CASSLRPRDYLYNEQFF
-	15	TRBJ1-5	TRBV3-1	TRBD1	TGTGCCAGCAGCCAAGATGGAGGGGGCAATCAGCGCCAGCATTTT	CASSQDGGGNQRQHF
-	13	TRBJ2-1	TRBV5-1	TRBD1	TGCGCCAGCAGCCCCGGACAGGGTGTTTTTAAGTTCTTC	CASSPGQGVFKFF
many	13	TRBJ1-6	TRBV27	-	TGTGCCAGCAGTCCCCTGGACGGATCACCCCTCCACTTT	CASSPLDGSPLHF
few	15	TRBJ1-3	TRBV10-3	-	TGTGCCATCAGTGAACACCGCTTCTCTGGAAACACCATATATTTT	CAISEHRFSGNTIYF
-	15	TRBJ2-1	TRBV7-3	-	TGTGCCAGCAGCTTAATGCCGGGGCCGGACAATGAGCAGTTCTTC	CASSLMPGPDNEQFF
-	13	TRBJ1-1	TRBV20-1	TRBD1	TGCAGTGCTAGGACAGGGGGGGGCACTGAAGCTTTCTTT	CSARTGGGTEAFF
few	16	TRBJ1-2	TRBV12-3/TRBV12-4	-	TGTGCCAGCAGCCTCAATGCATTGGGCCCTAACTATGGCTACACCTTC	CASSLNALGPNYGYTF
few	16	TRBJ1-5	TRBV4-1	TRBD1	TGCGCCAGCAGCCAAGAACAGGGGGGAGGCAATCAGCCCCAGCATTTT	CASSQEQGGGNQPQHF
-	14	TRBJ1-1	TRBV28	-	TGTGCCAGCAGTCATCAGGGTAGGAGCACTGAAGCTTTCTTT	CASSHQGRSTEAFF
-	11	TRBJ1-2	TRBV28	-	TGTGCCAGCGGCTGGAGGGGTGGCTACACCTTC	CASGWRGGYTF
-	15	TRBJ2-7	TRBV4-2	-	TGTGCCAGCAGCCAAGATCTAGGGAGCTCCTCCATCAGGTACTTC	CASSQDLGSSSIRYF
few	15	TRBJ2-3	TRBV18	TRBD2	TGTGCCAGCTCACCCACTAGCGGACTCACAGATACTCAGTATTTT	CASSPTSGLTDTQYF
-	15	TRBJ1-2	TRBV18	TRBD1	TGTGCCAGCTCACCAATTGCCGGGACAGCCTATGGCTACACCTTC	CASSPIAGTAYGYTF
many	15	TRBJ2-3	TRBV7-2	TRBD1	TGTGCCAGCAGACACCGGGACAGGGTATCAGATACGCAGTATTTT	CASRHRDRVSDTQYF
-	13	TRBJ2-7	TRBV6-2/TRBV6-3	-	TGTGCCGGCAGTTATCAATTCCACTACGAGCAGTACTTC	CAGSYQFHYEQYF
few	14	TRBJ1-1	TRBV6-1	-	TGTGCCAGCGCCCGGTCCCCGAGGAACACTGAAGCTTTCTTT	CASARSPRNTEAFF
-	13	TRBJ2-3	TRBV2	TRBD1	TGTGCCAGCAGAGACAGGGGATCAGATGAGCAGTATTTT	CASRDRGSDEQYF
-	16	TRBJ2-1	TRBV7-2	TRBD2	TGTGCCAGCAGCCCCCGACTAGCGGCAACTTTAGATGAGCAGTTCTTC	CASSPRLAATLDEQFF
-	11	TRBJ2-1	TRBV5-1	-	TGCGCCAGCAGCATTAGCGGTGAGCAGTTCTTC	CASSISGEQFF
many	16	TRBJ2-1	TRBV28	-	TGTGCCAGCAGCCCGAATCTACGAAGCCCTTACAATGAGCAGTTCTTC	CASSPNLRSPYNEQFF
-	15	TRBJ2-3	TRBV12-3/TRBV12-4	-	TGTGCCAGCAGTCCTCCCGGGGGCTACACAGATACGCCGTATTTT	CASSPPGGYTDTPYF
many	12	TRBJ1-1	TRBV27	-	TGTGCCAGCCGTAGACCGGGCACTGAAGCTTTCTTT	CASRRPGTEAFF
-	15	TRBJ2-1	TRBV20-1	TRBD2	TGCAGTGCTAGTCCTAGCGGGAGGGCCAGGTATGAGCAGTTCTTC	CSASPSGRARYEQFF
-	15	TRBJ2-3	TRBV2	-	TGTGCCAGCAGTGAAGCGCCGGGGGATCGGGATACGCAGTATTTT	CASSEAPGDRDTQYF
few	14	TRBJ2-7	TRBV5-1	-	TGCGCCAGCAGCTTGGGGACAGACTCCTACGAGCAGTACTTC	CASSLGTDSYEQYF
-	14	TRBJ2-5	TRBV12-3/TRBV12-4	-	TGTGCCAGCAGCCGCTGGGGGATTCAAGAGACCCAGTACTTC	CASSRWGIQETQYF
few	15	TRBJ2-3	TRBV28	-	TGTGCCAGCAGTGGGACCGCCGTTGGCACAGATACGCAGTATTTT	CASSGTAVGTDTQYF
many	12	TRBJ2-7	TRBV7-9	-	TGTGCCAGCAGCGCACAGGGCTACGAGCAGTACTTC	CASSAQGYEQYF
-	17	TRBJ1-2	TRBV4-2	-	TGTGCCAGCAGCCAGAAGCTTCCCAGGGTTAGCGTCTATGGCTACACCTTC	CASSQKLPRVSVYGYTF
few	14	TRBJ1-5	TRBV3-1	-	TGTGCCAGCAGCCAAAGGAGTAGCAATCAGCCCCAGCATTTT	CASSQRSSNQPQHF
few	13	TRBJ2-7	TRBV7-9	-	TGTGCCAGCAGCTTAGGGGGAATCTACGAGCAGTACTTC	CASSLGGIYEQYF